What follows are 30 T cell receptor beta chains derived from one specimen sequenced in a study of blood T cell repertoires in COVID-19. TCRdb's table, derived via immunoSEQ multiplex PCR, lists solely in-frame clones and lacks some. Of some 270,000 clones listed, 70% to 90% are singletons. The sequencing sample was made of peripheral blood. The origin of the receptors is a woman in her 70s with acute or convalescent COVID-19.

V usage is TRBV18 and J usage is TRBJ1-6; D remains ambiguous. Germline V gene data show CDR1 as KGHSH and CDR2 as LQKENI. This CDR3 contains 16 residues. The ends were cut back, 4 bases at V and 0 bases at J, with 10 bases in the middle. The CDR3 sequence is CASSRTGSSYNSPLHF. CDR3 nucleotide sequence: TGTGCCAGCTCACGGACGGGAAGCTCCTATAATTCACCCCTCCACTTT. Supplemented by reference TRBV18 and TRBJ1-6, the full variable domain reads NAGVMQNPRHLVRRRGQEARLRCSPMKGHSHVYWYRQLPEEGLKFMVYLQKENIIDESGMPKERFSAEFPKEGPSILRIQQVVRGDSAAYFCASSRTGSSYNSPLHFGNGTRLTVT.

This clone was counted ten times or more. Distinct nucleotide sequences in the sample also encode this CDR3. V and J are TRBV15 and TRBJ1-3; a possible D gene is TRBD1 (5 bases). The CDR3 is 14 residues long. The ends were cut back, 1 base at V and 4 bases at J, with 8 bases in the middle. The germline gives CDR1 LNHNV, CDR2 YYDKDF (reference sequence). This CDR3 is CATSRGRGGNTIYF. The DNA for the CDR3 is TGTGCCACCAGCAGAGGAAGGGGCGGAAACACCATATATTTT.

The chain's CDR3 is CASSPGQLLSGANVLTF. CDR3 coding DNA: TGTGCCAGCAGTCCGGGACAGCTACTCTCTGGGGCCAACGTCCTGACTTTC. The chain uses TRBV2 and TRBJ2-6; TRBD1 aligns across 7 bases. The CDR3 consists of 17 residues. Trimming cost V 5 bases and J 0 bases; bases outside gene matches: 7. The germline V gene has CDR1 SNHLY and CDR2 FYNNEI.

This sequence joins TRBV18 and TRBJ2-3; 12 bases match TRBD1. The CDR3 consists of 15 residues. V shed 6 bases, J shed 4 bases, and the junction held 5 bases outside the gene matches. Germline values: CDR1 KGHSH, CDR2 LQKENI. CDR3 sequence (DNA): TGTGCCAGCTCGCCGGGACAGGGGGCGTCAGATACGCAGTATTTT. It specifies CASSPGQGASDTQYF.

For this clone: Other DNA sequences within the sample encode an identical CDR3. V and J are TRBV29-1 and TRBJ1-2, with D hard to call. V lost 3 bases to trimming and J lost 4 bases, with 3 bases between them. Germline V gene sequence: CDR1 SQVTM, CDR2 ANQGSEA. This CDR3 comprises 10 residues. This CDR3 is CSVDSYGYTF. The CDR3 DNA reads TGCAGCGTTGACAGCTATGGCTACACCTTC.

The J gene is TRBJ2-7, the V gene TRBV6-5; 11 bases match TRBD2. After removal of 6 bases from V and 2 bases from J, the junction contained 0 bases not matched to a gene. Germline-derived CDR1 and CDR2 are MNHEY and SVGAGI. The CDR3 is 13 residues long. CDR3 sequence: CASRLAGAYEQYF. The CDR3 DNA sequence: TGTGCCAGCAGACTAGCGGGGGCCTACGAGCAGTACTTC.

J is TRBJ2-1 and V is TRBV6-5, with 10 nucleotides matching TRBD2. CDR3 length: 15 amino acids. V lost 5 bases to trimming and J lost 9 bases; unmatched junction nucleotides: 10. Germline assignment: CDR1 MNHEY and CDR2 SVGAGI. The CDR3 DNA is TGTGCCAGCAGTACCGGGACTAGCGAGGCGGCTGAGCAGTTCTTC. Encoded protein: CASSTGTSEAAEQFF.

The J gene is TRBJ1-2, the V gene TRBV11-2, with TRBD1 matching over 11 bases. The germline V gene encodes CDR1 SGHAT and CDR2 FQNNGV. The V gene end was trimmed by 1 base and the J gene end by 8 bases; junction bases not matched to a gene: 12. The CDR3 sequence is 17 residues long. In DNA form, the CDR3 reads TGTGCCAGCAGCTTAGCCTTCCCCGGGGACAGGGGGAGAGGCTACACCTTC. As protein: CASSLAFPGDRGRGYTF.

The rearrangement uses TRBV3-1 (or the pseudogene TRBV3-2) and TRBJ1-2; 11 bases match TRBD1. The germline CDR1 and CDR2 sequences are LGHDT and YNNKEL (reference sequence). The CDR3 is made up of 14 amino acids. V was clipped by 6 bases and J by 6 bases; unmatched bases: 6. The DNA for the CDR3 is TGTGCCAGCAGAGGAGGGACAGGGGGACATGGCTACACCTTC. Translated, it gives CASRGGTGGHGYTF.

This chain uses TRBV5-4 with TRBJ2-5; D is ambiguous. The ends were cut back, 6 bases at V and 4 bases at J, with 19 bases in the middle. Per the germline V gene, CDR1 is SGHNT and CDR2 is YYREEE (reference sequence). The CDR3 runs to 15 residues. CDR3 coding DNA: TGTGCCAGCACCGCTCCCGGCCCGGGTGGAGAGACCCAGTACTTC. Translated, it gives CASTAPGPGGETQYF.

The chain combines TRBV6-6 with TRBJ1-6; D remains ambiguous. The CDR3 is 16 amino acids. The V and J ends lost 7 bases and 0 bases respectively, with 13 bases between them. Germline CDR1 and CDR2: MNHNY and SVGAGI (reference sequence). Here the CDR3 DNA reads TGTGCCAGCACCCCCTTTGAAGCCTCCTATAATTCACCCCTCCACTTT. It encodes CASTPFEASYNSPLHF.

This rearrangement joins TRBV9 to TRBJ1-5; 10 bases map to TRBD1. V was clipped by 0 bases and J by 7 bases; unmatched bases: 4. This CDR3 has 15 amino acids. Germline values: CDR1 SGDLS, CDR2 YYNGEE. The CDR3 sequence: CASSVGQGAGQPQHF. Written as DNA, the CDR3 is TGTGCCAGCAGCGTAGGACAGGGGGCAGGACAGCCCCAGCATTTT.

The CDR3 DNA reads TGTGCCAGCAGTTTGCCCCAGGGAATCTCCTACGAGCAGTACTTC. This gives the protein CASSLPQGISYEQYF. The chain employs TRBV28 and TRBJ2-7; maybe TRBD1 (5 bases). The CDR3 has 15 amino acids. Germline V gene sequence: CDR1 MDHEN, CDR2 SYDVKM. V shed 3 bases and J shed 0 bases, with 12 bases lying between them.

V is TRBV3-1 (or the pseudogene TRBV3-2) and J is TRBJ1-5, with D perhaps matching TRBD1 (5 bases). The CDR3 has 13 residues. V lost 5 bases and J lost 7, with 12 bases in between. Germline loops: CDR1 LGHDT, CDR2 YNNKEL (reference sequence). CDR3 sequence (DNA): TGTGCCAGCAGCGTGGGGCTCGGACAGCCCCAGCATTTT. This sequence encodes CASSVGLGQPQHF.

The chain couples TRBV2 to TRBJ2-7; 8 nucleotides line up with TRBD1. Germline V gene sequence: CDR1 SNHLY, CDR2 FYNNEI. J gave up 0 bases and V 4 bases, and 8 bases lay outside the gene matches. CDR3 length: 16 amino acids. Written as DNA, the CDR3 is TGTGCCAGCAGTGCAGGACAGGGCTTGGGCTCCTACGAGCAGTACTTC. This gives the protein CASSAGQGLGSYEQYF.

Comments on this clone: The sample contains more than one DNA sequence encoding this CDR3. V gene TRBV5-1 combines with J gene TRBJ2-1; a possible D gene is TRBD2 (6 bases). Germline assignment: CDR1 SGHRS and CDR2 YFSETQ. This CDR3 is built from 14 residues. The V gene lost 3 bases and the J gene lost 1 base, with 8 bases spanning the gap. The CDR3 region is CASSSGGSYNEQFF. The CDR3 nucleotides read TGCGCCAGCAGCTCTGGGGGGTCCTACAATGAGCAGTTCTTC. Looking up the rest from reference TRBV5-1 and TRBJ2-1 gives the full variable domain: KAGVTQTPRYLIKTRGQQVTLSCSPISGHRSVSWYQQTPGQGLQFLFEYFSETQRNKGNFPGRFSGRQFSNSRSEMNVSTLELGDSALYLCASSSGGSYNEQFFGPGTRLTVL.

This clone was observed once. The J gene is TRBJ1-1, the V gene TRBV5-1; unclear D gene. CDR3 length: 15 residues. From germline, CDR1 is SGHRS and CDR2 YFSETQ. V gave up 0 bases and J gave up 1 base, with 10 bases separating them. The CDR3 nucleotides read TGCGCCAGCAGCTTGGAGATGACGGGGAACACTGAAGCTTTCTTT. It encodes CASSLEMTGNTEAFF.

The chain has TRBV7-9 and TRBJ1-2; TRBD1 might be the D (6 bases). The CDR3 length is 15 residues. CDR1 SEHNR and CDR2 FQNEAQ come from the germline V gene (reference sequence). With 4 bases removed from V and 7 bases from J, the gap between germline ends came to 19 bases. DNA for the CDR3: TGTGCCAGCAGCTCCACGAACAGGGAAAGTGGTGGCTACACCTTC. Amino acids: CASSSTNRESGGYTF.

The V gene is TRBV6-5, the J gene TRBJ1-3; D is ambiguous. The CDR3 consists of 12 residues. CDR1 MNHEY and CDR2 SVGAGI come from the germline V gene. V was pared by 8 bases and J by 1 base, with 6 bases between. The DNA for the CDR3 is TGTGCCAGCGGACTGTCTGGAAACACCATATATTTT. Amino acid sequence: CASGLSGNTIYF.

The V call is TRBV5-3, the J call TRBJ2-7; 11 bases are a match to TRBD1. TRBV5-3 is flagged as an ORF with uncertain function. The CDR3 totals 15 residues. V lost 4 bases and J lost 2; bases outside the gene matches: 5. The CDR3 coding sequence is TGTGCCAGAAGCCGGGACAGGGGGACGGCCTACGAGCAGTACTTC. It yields the protein CARSRDRGTAYEQYF.

The V gene is TRBV19, the J gene TRBJ2-3, with 13 positions matching TRBD2. Germline lookup yields CDR1 LNHDA and CDR2 SQIVND (reference sequence). J lost 2 bases, V lost 0 bases, and 8 bases had no gene match. The CDR3 is made up of 19 amino acids. The CDR3 spells CASSIELAGGLSLTDTQYF. The CDR3 DNA is TGTGCCAGTAGTATAGAACTAGCGGGGGGGCTGAGCCTCACAGATACGCAGTATTTT.

The CDR3 DNA follows: TGTGCCAGCAGTTGGGCGAGCTCCTATAATTCACCCCTCCACTTT. Residues: CASSWASSYNSPLHF. This chain links TRBV27 with TRBJ1-6; D gene uncertain. V was clipped by 4 bases and J by 0 bases, with 7 bases between them. Germline V gives CDR1 MNHEY, CDR2 SMNVEV (reference sequence). The CDR3 runs to 15 residues.

V gene TRBV2 combines with J gene TRBJ1-2; no reliable D call. The CDR3 has 17 amino acids. Germline-derived CDR1 and CDR2 are SNHLY and FYNNEI. Trimming removed 7 bases at V and 7 bases at J, with 28 bases between. CDR3 sequence reads: CASMPVGSLEILLGYTF. For the CDR3, the DNA is TGTGCCAGCATGCCGGTGGGGTCACTAGAAATCCTTCTTGGCTACACCTTC.

The chain employs TRBV6-1 and TRBJ2-7; TRBD2 matches at 8 bases. The V gene's germline CDR1 is MNHNS and CDR2 SASEGT. Trimming took 0 bases from V and 9 from J; bases not matched to a gene: 7. There are 14 residues in the CDR3. CDR3 residues: CASSEAARGGGQYF. In nucleotides, the CDR3 is TGTGCCAGCAGTGAAGCGGCCCGGGGGGGCGGGCAGTACTTC.

The chain employs TRBV24-1 and TRBJ2-1; the match to TRBD2 covers 15 bases. The CDR3 runs 16 residues. Unmatched junction bases numbered 7, after V lost 4 bases and J lost 10 bases. Germline V gene sequence: CDR1 KGHDR, CDR2 SFDVKD. The CDR3 sequence: CATSDQGLAGGNEQFF. The CDR3 nucleotides are TGTGCCACCAGTGACCAGGGACTAGCGGGGGGTAACGAGCAGTTCTTC.

This clone was seen just once. The V gene is TRBV11-2, the J gene TRBJ2-7; 7 bases fit TRBD2. The V segment lost 4 bases and the J segment 3 bases; nucleotides outside the gene matches: 6. The CDR3 consists of 14 residues. CDR1 and CDR2 (germline): SGHAT, FQNNGV. This CDR3 reads CASSSLGGDYEQYF. CDR3 coding DNA: TGTGCCAGCAGCTCCTTGGGGGGGGACTACGAGCAGTACTTC.

The J gene is TRBJ1-4, the V gene TRBV30, with D unclear. The length of the CDR3 is 13 residues. CDR1 is GTSNPN, CDR2 SVGIG, per germline (reference sequence). The V end lost 2 bases, the J end lost 7 bases, and 11 bases lay between the germline ends. The CDR3 DNA follows: TGTGCCTGGAGTAGGGCGGAGGGTGAAAAACTGTTTTTT. Protein: CAWSRAEGEKLFF.

In its sample, this clone was seen once. The chain links TRBV29-1 to TRBJ1-2; D gene unclear. The CDR3 totals 11 residues. Germline V gene lookup returns CDR1 SQVTM and CDR2 ANQGSEA. V was trimmed by 4 bases and J by 3 bases, leaving 6 bases between them. The CDR3 DNA reads TGCAGCGTTGCCCAGTACTATGGCTACACCTTC. Translating gives CSVAQYYGYTF.

The gene calls are TRBV5-4 and TRBJ1-6; D unclear. Trimming pared 1 base from V and 0 bases from J, leaving 5 bases between. CDR1 and CDR2 (germline): SGHNT, YYREEE (reference sequence). The CDR3 runs 15 residues. CDR3 sequence (DNA): TGTGCCAGCAGCTTGCGGGGCTCCTATAATTCACCCCTCCACTTT. Translating gives CASSLRGSYNSPLHF.

The chain couples TRBV6-5 to TRBJ1-1; D is uncertain. This CDR3 is 14 amino acids long. Trimming removed 4 bases at V and 4 bases at J, with 13 bases between. In germline, CDR1 is MNHEY, CDR2 SVGAGI. CDR3 amino acids: CASSSGIVLTEAFF. The DNA for the CDR3 is TGTGCCAGCAGTTCCGGGATCGTCCTCACTGAAGCTTTCTTT.